This T cell receptor (beta chain) was sequenced for a study of T cells in Graves' hyperthyroidism and ophthalmopathy. Study overall: Specimen type is peripheral blood, collected at initial diagnosis prior to any treatment.

This clonotype showed up many times. The CDR3 consists of 13 residues. Germline lookup yields CDR1 SGHTA and CDR2 FQGTGA. With 5 bases removed from V and 5 bases from J, the gap between germline ends came to 12 bases. Researchers took RNA transcripts and amplified the TCR beta CDR3 regions from them. Initially, a first-round RT-PCR of the TCR CDR3 employed the HTBI primer set. TCRdb called the multiplex PCR reads again in MiXCR, with one record for every CDR3 protein. This table holds approximately 260,000 distinct CDR3 sequences, 12% to 15% found once. This chain joins TRBV7-3 and TRBJ2-5, with D unresolved. Sequencing was done on a sample of blood. The TCR comes from a woman aged 45-65 years with Graves' hyperthyroidism that later progressed to Graves' ophthalmopathy. DNA for the CDR3: TGTGCCAGCAGCGCGGCCTGGCGGGAGACCCAGTACTTC. As protein: CASSAAWRETQYF.